Below, 2 T cell receptor beta chains from the same sample are listed, as sequenced in a study of identical twins. TCRdb independently ran MiXCR on the 5' RACE reads; one entry per CDR3 protein. Here the sample spans around 960,000 distinct CDR3 sequences, around an eighth being singletons. The same data also went into a second study, on yellow fever vaccine responses in identical twins.

Source material: PBMCs. These receptors were taken from a woman under 30 in good health.

The chain employs TRBV27 and TRBJ1-5, with D perhaps TRBD1 (5 bases). Trimming took 6 bases from V and 2 from J, leaving 14 bases between them. There are 15 residues in the CDR3. CDR1 and CDR2 from the germline V gene are MNHEY and SMNVEV (reference sequence). CDR3 nucleotides: TGTGCCAGCAGGGGGGGGATTATCGGCAATCAGCCCCAGCATTTT. Translated, it gives CASRGGIIGNQPQHF.

V gene TRBV19 combines with J gene TRBJ2-2; weak D call: TRBD2 (5 bases). The CDR3 has 14 amino acids. Looked up from germline, CDR1 is LNHDA and CDR2 is SQIVND (reference sequence). V shed 3 bases and J shed 3 bases, with 8 bases lying between them. CDR3 amino acids: CASSMPGYTGELFF. The CDR3 DNA sequence: TGTGCCAGTAGTATGCCGGGGTACACCGGGGAGCTGTTTTTT.